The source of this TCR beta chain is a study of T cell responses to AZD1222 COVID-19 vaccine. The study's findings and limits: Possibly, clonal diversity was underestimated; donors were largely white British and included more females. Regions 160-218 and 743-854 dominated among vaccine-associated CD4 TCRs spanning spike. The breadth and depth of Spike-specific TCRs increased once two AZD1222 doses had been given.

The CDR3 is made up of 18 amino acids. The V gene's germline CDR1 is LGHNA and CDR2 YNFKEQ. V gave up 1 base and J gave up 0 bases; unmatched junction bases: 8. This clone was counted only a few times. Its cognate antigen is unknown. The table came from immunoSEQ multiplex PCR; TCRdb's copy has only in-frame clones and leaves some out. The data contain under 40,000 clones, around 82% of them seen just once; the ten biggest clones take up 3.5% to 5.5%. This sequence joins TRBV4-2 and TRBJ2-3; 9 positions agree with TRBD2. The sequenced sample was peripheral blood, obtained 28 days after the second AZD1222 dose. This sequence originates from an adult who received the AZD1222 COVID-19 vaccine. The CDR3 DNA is TGTGCCAGCAGCCAAGGGAGGAGGCGGGGGGGTAGCACAGATACGCAGTATTTT. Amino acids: CASSQGRRRGGSTDTQYF.